The source of this T cell receptor beta chain is a study of metastatic and nonmetastatic thyroid tumors. TCRdb reprocessed the PCR reads using MiXCR. Seen here are around 22,000 clones, approximately 40% observed once, and the top ten hold 22%. Every patient underwent thyroid surgery untreated. The germline gives CDR1 MGHRA, CDR2 YSYEKL. Trimming shortened V by 0 bases and J by 7 bases, and 18 bases separated the two germline ends. The CDR3 spans 16 residues. The chain has TRBV4-1 and TRBJ1-1, with D uncertain. This receptor was taken from a male donor with papillary thyroid cancer or a benign thyroid nodule (not recorded which). Some clones in this sample may be carry-over from other donors' samples. Sequencing used blood. In DNA, the CDR3 is TGCGCCAGCAGCCAAGATGGTCGGTTGGCATGGGGTGAAGCTTTCTTT. This sequence encodes CASSQDGRLAWGEAFF.